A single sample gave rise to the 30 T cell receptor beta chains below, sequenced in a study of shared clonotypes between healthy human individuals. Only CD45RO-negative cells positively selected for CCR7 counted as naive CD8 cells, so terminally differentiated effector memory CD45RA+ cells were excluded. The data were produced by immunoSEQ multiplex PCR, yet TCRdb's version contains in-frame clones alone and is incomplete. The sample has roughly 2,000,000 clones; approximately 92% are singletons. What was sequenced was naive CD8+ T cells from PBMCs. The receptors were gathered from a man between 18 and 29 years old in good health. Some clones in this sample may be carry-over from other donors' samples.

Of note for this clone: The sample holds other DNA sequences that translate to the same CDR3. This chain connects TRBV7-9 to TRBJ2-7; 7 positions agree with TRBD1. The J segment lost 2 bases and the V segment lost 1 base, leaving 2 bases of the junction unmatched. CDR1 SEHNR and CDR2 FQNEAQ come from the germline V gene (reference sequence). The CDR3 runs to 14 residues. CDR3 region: CASSLVGTAYEQYF. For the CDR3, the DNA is TGTGCCAGCAGCTTAGTTGGGACAGCCTACGAGCAGTACTTC.

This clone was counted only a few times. The CDR3 DNA reads as TGCGCCAGCAGCCAGGGGCCCGGCCCCGCTTTCTTT. Encoded protein: CASSQGPGPAFF. The chain employs TRBV4-1 and TRBJ1-1, with D tentatively TRBD1 (5 bases). V lost 3 bases to trimming and J lost 11 bases, with 13 bases between them. This CDR3 comprises 12 residues. Germline values: CDR1 MGHRA, CDR2 YSYEKL.

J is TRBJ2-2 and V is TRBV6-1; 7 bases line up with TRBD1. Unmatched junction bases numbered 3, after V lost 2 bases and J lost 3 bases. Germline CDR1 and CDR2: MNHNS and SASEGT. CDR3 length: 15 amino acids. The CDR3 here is CASSEWTGYTGELFF. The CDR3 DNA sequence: TGTGCCAGCAGTGAATGGACAGGCTACACCGGGGAGCTGTTTTTT.

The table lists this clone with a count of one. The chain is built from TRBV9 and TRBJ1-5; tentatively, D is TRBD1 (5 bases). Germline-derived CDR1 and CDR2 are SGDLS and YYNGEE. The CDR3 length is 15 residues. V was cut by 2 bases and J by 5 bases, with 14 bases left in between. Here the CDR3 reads CASSVSRERDQPQHF. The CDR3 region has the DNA TGTGCCAGCAGCGTGTCCAGGGAAAGGGATCAGCCCCAGCATTTT.

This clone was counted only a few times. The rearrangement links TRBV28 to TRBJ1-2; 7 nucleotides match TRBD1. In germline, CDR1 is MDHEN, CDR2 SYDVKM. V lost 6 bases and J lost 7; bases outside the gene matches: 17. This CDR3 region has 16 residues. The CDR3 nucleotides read TGTGCCAGCAGGCAATTGACCGGGACAGACACCAGTGGCTACACCTTC. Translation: CASRQLTGTDTSGYTF.

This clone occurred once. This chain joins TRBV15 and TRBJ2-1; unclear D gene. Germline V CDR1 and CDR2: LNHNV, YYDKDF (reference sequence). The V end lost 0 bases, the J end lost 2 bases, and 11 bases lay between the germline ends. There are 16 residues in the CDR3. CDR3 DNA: TGTGCCACCAGCAGAGAGAGAACTCGCACCTACAATGAGCAGTTCTTC. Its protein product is CATSRERTRTYNEQFF.

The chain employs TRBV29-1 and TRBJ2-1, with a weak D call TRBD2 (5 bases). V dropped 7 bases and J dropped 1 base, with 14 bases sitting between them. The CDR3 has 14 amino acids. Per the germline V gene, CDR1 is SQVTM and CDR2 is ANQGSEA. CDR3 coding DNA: TGCAGCGCCGACGGTGGGAGTTCCTACAATGAGCAGTTCTTC. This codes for CSADGGSSYNEQFF.

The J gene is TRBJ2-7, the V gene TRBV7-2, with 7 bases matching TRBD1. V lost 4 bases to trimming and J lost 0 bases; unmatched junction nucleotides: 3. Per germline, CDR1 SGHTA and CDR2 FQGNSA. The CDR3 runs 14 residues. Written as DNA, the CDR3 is TGTGCCAGCAGCTGGGCAGGGGGCTCCTACGAGCAGTACTTC. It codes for CASSWAGGSYEQYF.

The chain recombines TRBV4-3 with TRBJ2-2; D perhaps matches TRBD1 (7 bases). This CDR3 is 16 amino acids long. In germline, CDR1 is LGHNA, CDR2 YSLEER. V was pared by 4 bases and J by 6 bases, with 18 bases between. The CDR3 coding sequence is TGCGCCAGCAGCCGATTGACAGGGACTGGACCCGGGGAGCTGTTTTTT. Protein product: CASSRLTGTGPGELFF.

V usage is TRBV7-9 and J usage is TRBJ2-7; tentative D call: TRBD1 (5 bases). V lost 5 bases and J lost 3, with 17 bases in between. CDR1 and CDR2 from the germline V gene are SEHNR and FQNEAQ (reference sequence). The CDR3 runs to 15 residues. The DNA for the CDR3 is TGTGCCAGCAGCCCCCCCCAGGGCCAATACTACGAGCAGTACTTC. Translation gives CASSPPQGQYYEQYF.

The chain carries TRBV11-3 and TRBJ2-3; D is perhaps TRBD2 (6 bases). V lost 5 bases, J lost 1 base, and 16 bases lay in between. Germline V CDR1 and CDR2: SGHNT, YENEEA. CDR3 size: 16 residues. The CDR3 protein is CASSPIGGAGTDTQYF. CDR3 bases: TGTGCCAGCAGCCCCATCGGGGGTGCAGGCACAGATACGCAGTATTTT.

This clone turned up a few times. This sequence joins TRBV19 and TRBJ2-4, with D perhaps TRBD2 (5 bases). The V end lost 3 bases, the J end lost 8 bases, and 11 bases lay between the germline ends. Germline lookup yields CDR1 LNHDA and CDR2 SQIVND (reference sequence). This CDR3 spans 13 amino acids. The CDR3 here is CASSMTGWDIQYF. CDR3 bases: TGTGCCAGTAGTATGACGGGGTGGGACATTCAGTACTTC.

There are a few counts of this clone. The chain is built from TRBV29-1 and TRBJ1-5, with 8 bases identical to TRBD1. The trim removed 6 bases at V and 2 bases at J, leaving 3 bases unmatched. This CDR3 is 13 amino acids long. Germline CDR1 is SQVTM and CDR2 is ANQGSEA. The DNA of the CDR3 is TGCAGCGTGGGGGGACAGGGCAATCAGCCCCAGCATTTT. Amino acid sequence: CSVGGQGNQPQHF.

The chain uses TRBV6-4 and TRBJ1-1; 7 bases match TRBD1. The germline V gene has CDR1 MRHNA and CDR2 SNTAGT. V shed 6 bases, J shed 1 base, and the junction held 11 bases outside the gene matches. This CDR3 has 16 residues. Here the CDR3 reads CASSPRVGTANTEAFF. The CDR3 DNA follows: TGTGCCAGCAGCCCTAGAGTCGGGACAGCGAACACTGAAGCTTTCTTT.

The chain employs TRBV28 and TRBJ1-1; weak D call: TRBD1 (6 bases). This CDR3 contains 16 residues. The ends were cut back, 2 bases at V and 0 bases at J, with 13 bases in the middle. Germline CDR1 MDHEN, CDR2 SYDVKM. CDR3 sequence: CASSLRGYIMNTEAFF. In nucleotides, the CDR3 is TGTGCCAGCAGTTTAAGGGGGTACATCATGAACACTGAAGCTTTCTTT.

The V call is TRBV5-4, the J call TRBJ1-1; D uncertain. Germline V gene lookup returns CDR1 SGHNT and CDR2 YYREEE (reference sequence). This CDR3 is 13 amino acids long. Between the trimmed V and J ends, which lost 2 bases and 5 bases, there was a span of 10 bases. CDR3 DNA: TGTGCCAGCAGCTTAAACGCTGGTACTGAAGCTTTCTTT. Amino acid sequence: CASSLNAGTEAFF.

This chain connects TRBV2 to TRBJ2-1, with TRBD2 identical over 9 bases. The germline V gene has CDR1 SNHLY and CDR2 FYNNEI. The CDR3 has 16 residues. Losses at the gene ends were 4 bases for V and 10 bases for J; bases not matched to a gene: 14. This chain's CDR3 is CASSARVAGVSREQFF. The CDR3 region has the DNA TGTGCCAGCAGTGCCCGGGTAGCGGGAGTGTCGCGAGAGCAGTTCTTC.

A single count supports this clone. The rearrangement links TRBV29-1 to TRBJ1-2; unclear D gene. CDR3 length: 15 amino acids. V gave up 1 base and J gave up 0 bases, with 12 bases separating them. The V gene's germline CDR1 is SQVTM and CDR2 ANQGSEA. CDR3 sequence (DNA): TGCAGCGTTGAAGGGTTGGAGGGTTCTAACTATGGCTACACCTTC. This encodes CSVEGLEGSNYGYTF.

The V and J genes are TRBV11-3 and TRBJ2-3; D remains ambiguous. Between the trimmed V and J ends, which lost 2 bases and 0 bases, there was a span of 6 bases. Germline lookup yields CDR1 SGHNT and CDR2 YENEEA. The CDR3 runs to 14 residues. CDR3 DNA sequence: TGTGCCAGCAGCTTAATGGGAAGCACAGATACGCAGTATTTT. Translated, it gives CASSLMGSTDTQYF.

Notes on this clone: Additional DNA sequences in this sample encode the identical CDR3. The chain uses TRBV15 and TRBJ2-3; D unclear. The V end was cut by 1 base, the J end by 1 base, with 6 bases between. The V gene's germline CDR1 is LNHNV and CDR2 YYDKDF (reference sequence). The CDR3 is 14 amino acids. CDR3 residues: CATSRGAGTDTQYF. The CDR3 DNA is TGTGCCACCAGCAGAGGGGCAGGCACAGATACGCAGTATTTT.

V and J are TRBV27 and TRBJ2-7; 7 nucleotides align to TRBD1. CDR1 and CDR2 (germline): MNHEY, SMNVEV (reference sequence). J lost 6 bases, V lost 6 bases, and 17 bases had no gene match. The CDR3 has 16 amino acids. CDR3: CASSPPGQGVVGEQYF. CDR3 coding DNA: TGTGCCAGCAGCCCCCCGGGGCAGGGGGTTGTCGGCGAGCAGTACTTC.

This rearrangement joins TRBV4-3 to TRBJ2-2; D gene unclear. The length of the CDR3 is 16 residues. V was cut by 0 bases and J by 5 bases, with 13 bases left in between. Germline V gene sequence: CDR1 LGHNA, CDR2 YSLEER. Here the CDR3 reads CASSQDSAGQTGELFF. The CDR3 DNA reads TGCGCCAGCAGCCAAGATTCGGCCGGGCAAACCGGGGAGCTGTTTTTT.

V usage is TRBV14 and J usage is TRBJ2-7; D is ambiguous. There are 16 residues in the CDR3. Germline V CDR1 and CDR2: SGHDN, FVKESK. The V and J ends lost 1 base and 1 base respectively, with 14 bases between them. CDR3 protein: CASSQGYGAPSYEQYF. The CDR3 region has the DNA TGTGCCAGCAGCCAAGGCTACGGCGCCCCTTCCTACGAGCAGTACTTC. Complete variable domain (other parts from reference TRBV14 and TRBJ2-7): EAGVTQFPSHSVIEKGQTVTLRCDPISGHDNLYWYRRVMGKEIKFLLHFVKESKQDESGMPNNRFLAERTGGTYSTLKVQPAELEDSGVYFCASSQGYGAPSYEQYFGPGTRLTVT.

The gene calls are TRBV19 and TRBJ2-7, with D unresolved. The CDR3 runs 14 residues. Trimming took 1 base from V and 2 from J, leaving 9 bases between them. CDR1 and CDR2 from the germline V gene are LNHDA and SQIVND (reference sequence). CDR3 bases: TGTGCCAGTAGTATAGGATTCCTTCCCTACGAGCAGTACTTC. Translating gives CASSIGFLPYEQYF.

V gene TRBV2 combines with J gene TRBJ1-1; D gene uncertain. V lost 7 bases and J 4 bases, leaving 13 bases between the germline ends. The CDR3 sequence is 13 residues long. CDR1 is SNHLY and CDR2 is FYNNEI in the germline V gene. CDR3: CASTTPGSTEAFF. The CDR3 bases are TGTGCCAGCACTACCCCGGGGAGCACTGAAGCTTTCTTT.

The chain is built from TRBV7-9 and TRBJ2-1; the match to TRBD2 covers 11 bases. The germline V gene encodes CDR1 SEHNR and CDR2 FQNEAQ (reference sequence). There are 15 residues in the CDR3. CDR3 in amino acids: CAETSGTSAYNEQFF. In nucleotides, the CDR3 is TGTGCGGAGACTAGCGGGACCTCAGCCTACAATGAGCAGTTCTTC.

The CDR3 loop is CASSDGTGWNTGELFF. The DNA of the CDR3 is TGTGCCAGCAGTGACGGGACTGGCTGGAACACCGGGGAGCTGTTTTTT. The chain employs TRBV25-1 and TRBJ2-2; TRBD2 might be the D (6 bases). The germline CDR1 and CDR2 sequences are MGHDK and SYGVNS. Between the trimmed V and J ends, which lost 3 bases and 1 base, there was a span of 12 bases. This CDR3 region has 16 residues. Looking up the rest from reference TRBV25-1 and TRBJ2-2 gives the full variable domain: EADIYQTPRYLVIGTGKKITLECSQTMGHDKMYWYQQDPGMELHLIHYSYGVNSTEKGDLSSESTVSRIRTEHFPLTLESARPSHTSQYLCASSDGTGWNTGELFFGEGSRLTVL.

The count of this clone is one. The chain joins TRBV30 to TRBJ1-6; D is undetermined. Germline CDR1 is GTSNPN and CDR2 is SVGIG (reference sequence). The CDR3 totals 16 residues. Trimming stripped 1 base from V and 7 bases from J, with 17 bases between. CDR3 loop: CAWSAEDEGKNSPLHF. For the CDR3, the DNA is TGTGCCTGGAGTGCCGAAGACGAAGGGAAGAATTCACCCCTCCACTTT.

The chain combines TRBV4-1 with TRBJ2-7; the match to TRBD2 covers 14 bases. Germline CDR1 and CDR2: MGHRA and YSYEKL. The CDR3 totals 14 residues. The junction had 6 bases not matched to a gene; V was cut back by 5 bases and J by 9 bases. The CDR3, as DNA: TGCGCCAGCAGCTTAGGGGGACTAGCGGGAGTGCAGTACTTC. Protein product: CASSLGGLAGVQYF.

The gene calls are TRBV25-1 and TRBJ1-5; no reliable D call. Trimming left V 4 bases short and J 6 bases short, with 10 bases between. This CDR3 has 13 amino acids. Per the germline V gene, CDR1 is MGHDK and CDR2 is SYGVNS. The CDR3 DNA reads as TGTGCCAGCAGTGCCGGGCACCTTCAGCCCCAGCATTTT. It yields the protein CASSAGHLQPQHF.